These T cell receptor beta chains were read from a single sample in a study of PD-1 blockade in classical Hodgkin lymphoma. Using immunoSEQ multiplex PCR, the repertoire was profiled, and TCRdb retains in-frame clones only, with some absent. The sample shows about 86,000 clones, roughly 89% of them seen only once. The sample was peripheral blood mononuclear cells (PBMCs), taken at baseline. These receptors were collected from a human donor with classical Hodgkin lymphoma. Each CDR3 is given with its conserved first and last residue.

TRBV5-5	TRBJ2-7	13	CASSFGVSYEQYF
TRBV10-2	TRBJ1-5	16	CASMGYSSGGNQPQHF
TRBV7-9	TRBJ2-3	14	CASSLPRRTDTQYF
TRBV18	TRBJ2-1	15	CASSPPTSGRGEQFF
TRBV2	TRBJ1-2	13	CASSEGSRYGYTF
TRBV5-1	TRBJ1-2	15	CASSLARGVSYGYTF
TRBV5-1	TRBJ2-2	17	CASSLDSGTGKTGELFF
TRBV4-2	TRBJ2-2	16	CASSHPGGANTGELFF
TRBV2	TRBJ1-4	14	CASKLDRLNEKLFF
TRBV30	TRBJ2-7	14	CACRPSGSPYEQYF
TRBV6-5	TRBJ2-7	14	CASSPPRVTYEQYF
TRBV4-1	TRBJ1-5	14	CASSFTGSNQPQHF
TRBV5-4	TRBJ2-7	14	CASSGDRHSYEQYF
TRBV7-6	TRBJ2-1	16	CASSLEWSSSYNEQFF
TRBV19	TRBJ1-1	15	CASSIGSGGNTEAFF
TRBV28	TRBJ1-2	15	CASTTWETGLNGYTF
TRBV10-1	TRBJ1-4	14	CASSENVDGSILFF
TRBV30	TRBJ1-6	13	CAWSVGRGPPLHF
TRBV5-4	TRBJ2-7	14	CASSHPTKPYEQYF
TRBV10-3	TRBJ2-1	15	CAISESQGRGNEQFF
TRBV6-5	TRBJ2-7	14	CASSTTDRAPEQYF
TRBV4-3	TRBJ2-5	15	CASSHGGGFEETQYF
TRBV7-9	TRBJ2-2	18	CASSFTGIGGSPTGELFF
TRBV7-2	TRBJ2-5	14	CASSLQASQETQYF
TRBV27	TRBJ2-7	13	CASSPPGQYEQYF
TRBV6-5	TRBJ1-5	14	CASSWSRVNQPQHF
TRBV7-6	TRBJ2-5	13	CASSTGLQETQYF